This T cell receptor (beta chain) is drawn from a study of T cell changes during pregnancy in multiple sclerosis. The CDR3 is made up of 12 amino acids. Germline V CDR1 and CDR2: SGHDN, FVKESK. Between the trimmed V and J ends, which lost 4 bases and 14 bases, there was a span of 15 bases. This clone appeared a single time. The repertoire was sequenced with immunoSEQ multiplex PCR; TCRdb's copy has only in-frame clones and lacks some. The profile shows 20,000 to 25,000 clones, roughly 85% of them singletons. The chain recombines TRBV14 with TRBJ2-1; a weak D match, TRBD2 (5 bases). The material was CD8+ T cells from peripheral blood mononuclear cells, obtained in the first trimester of pregnancy. This sequence was found in a female donor in good health, enrolled as a control in a pregnancy study. In DNA form, the CDR3 reads TGTGCCAGCAGCCTGCGGAGGCGGCCCGAGTTCTTC. Translating it yields CASSLRRRPEFF.